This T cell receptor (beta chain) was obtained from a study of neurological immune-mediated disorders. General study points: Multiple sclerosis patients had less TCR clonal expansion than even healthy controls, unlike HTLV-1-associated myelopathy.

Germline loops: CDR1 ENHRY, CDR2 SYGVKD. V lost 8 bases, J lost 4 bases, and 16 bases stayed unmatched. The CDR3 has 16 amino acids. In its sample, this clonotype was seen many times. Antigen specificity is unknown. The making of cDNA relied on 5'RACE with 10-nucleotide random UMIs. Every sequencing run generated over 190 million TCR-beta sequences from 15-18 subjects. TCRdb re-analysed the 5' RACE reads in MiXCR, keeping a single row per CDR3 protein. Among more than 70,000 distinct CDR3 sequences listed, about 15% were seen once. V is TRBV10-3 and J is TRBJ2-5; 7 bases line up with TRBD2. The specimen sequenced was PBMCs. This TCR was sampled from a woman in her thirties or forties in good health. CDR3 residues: CAIAASGATSGETQYF. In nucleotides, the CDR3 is TGTGCCATCGCCGCAAGCGGGGCTACCTCAGGAGAGACCCAGTACTTC.